This T cell receptor (beta chain) was found in a study of CD8+CD57+ T cells in acquired aplastic anemia. The overall study: Sorting CD4+ and CD8+ cells gave DNA averaging about 2.9 ug.

In the case of this clonotype: No antigen is known for it.

Findings and caveats of the study: No significant difference in CD8+ Simpson's diversity was found between patients and controls. Approximately 29 was the count of CD8+ CDR3 sequences that patients shared with controls.

The template for TCR beta VDJ and CDR3 sequence profiling was genomic DNA. TCRdb re-called the reads with MiXCR, one entry per CDR3 protein. The sample contains around 170,000 distinct CDR3 sequences, under 55% of which appear only once. In patients chosen for sequencing, flow cytometry had shown CD8+CD57+ cell expansion. Among the patients, none had received any therapy at the time of blood sampling. The sample consisted of sorted CD4+, CD8+, or CD8+CD57+ T cells (not recorded which) from PBMCs. The receptor was derived from a human donor with aplastic anemia.

CDR3 region: CASERLAGPTGELFF. CDR3 nucleotides: TGTGCCAGCGAGCGGCTAGCGGGGCCCACCGGGGAGCTGTTTTTT. This sequence joins TRBV2 and TRBJ2-2; 9 bases line up with TRBD2. The J segment lost 4 bases and the V segment lost 8 bases, leaving 8 bases of the junction unmatched. The CDR3 sequence is 15 residues long. Germline V gene sequence: CDR1 SNHLY, CDR2 FYNNEI.